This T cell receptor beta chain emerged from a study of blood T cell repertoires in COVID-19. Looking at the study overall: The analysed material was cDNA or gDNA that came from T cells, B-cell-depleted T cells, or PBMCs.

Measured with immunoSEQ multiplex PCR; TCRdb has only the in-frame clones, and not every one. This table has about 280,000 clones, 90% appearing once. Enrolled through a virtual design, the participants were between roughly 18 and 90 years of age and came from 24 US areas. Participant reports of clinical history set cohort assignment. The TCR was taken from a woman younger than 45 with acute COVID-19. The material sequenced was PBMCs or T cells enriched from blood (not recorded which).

The DNA for the CDR3 is TGTGCCAGCAGTATAACAGGGGGTACTGGAAACACCATATATTTT. It is translated as CASSITGGTGNTIYF. The rearrangement links TRBV28 to TRBJ1-3; TRBD1 matches 8 bases. This CDR3 has 15 residues. Germline V gene lookup returns CDR1 MDHEN and CDR2 SYDVKM. V dropped 5 bases and J dropped 2; count of bases not matched to a gene: 5.